Presented here are 27 T cell receptor beta chains from one specimen sequenced in a study of blood T cell repertoires in COVID-19. Repertoires were generated with immunoSEQ multiplex PCR, while TCRdb's copy carries only in-frame clones and drops some. The sample contains more than 85,000 clones, roughly 84% of which appear only once. The specimen sequenced was peripheral blood. Receptors originate from a human donor in a cohort sampled during active COVID-19.

The V call is TRBV7-7, the J call TRBJ2-2; 11 bases are shared with TRBD2. Germline loops: CDR1 SSHAT, CDR2 FNYEAQ (reference sequence). This CDR3 has 17 residues. V dropped 1 base and J dropped 5; count of bases not matched to a gene: 6. The CDR3 DNA reads TGTGCCAGCAGCTTAGAAGCTAGCGGGGGGCTAACCGGGGAGCTGTTTTTT. Its translation is CASSLEASGGLTGELFF.

This clone was detected only a few times. This sequence joins TRBV9 and TRBJ1-6; TRBD1 matches at 10 bases. The CDR3 is 17 residues long. CDR1 is SGDLS, CDR2 YYNGEE, per germline. The ends lost 3 bases at V and 4 bases at J; junction bases unmatched: 7. This chain's CDR3 is CASSARQGAGYNSPLHF. CDR3 bases: TGTGCCAGCAGCGCCCGACAGGGGGCCGGGTATAATTCACCCCTCCACTTT.

The chain carries TRBV2 and TRBJ2-3, with 10 nucleotides matching TRBD2. The germline V gene encodes CDR1 SNHLY and CDR2 FYNNEI. The CDR3 runs to 15 residues. After removal of 5 bases from V and 5 bases from J, the junction contained 7 bases not matched to a gene. The CDR3, as DNA: TGTGCCAGCAGTACGGAGCGGGGGGGCGGAGATACGCAGTATTTT. Residues: CASSTERGGGDTQYF.

The rearrangement joins TRBV29-1 to TRBJ2-7, with D perhaps matching TRBD1 (6 bases). The CDR3 is 14 amino acids. Per the germline V gene, CDR1 is SQVTM and CDR2 is ANQGSEA. V was cut by 3 bases and J by 6 bases, with 18 bases left in between. As DNA, the CDR3 is TGCAGCGTTGAGGGGAGTGGTGTGGGGGCCGAGCAGTACTTC. Its translation: CSVEGSGVGAEQYF.

The rearrangement uses TRBV3-1 (or the pseudogene TRBV3-2) and TRBJ1-1; D gene uncertain. The length of the CDR3 is 13 residues. CDR1 LGHDT and CDR2 YNNKEL come from the germline V gene (reference sequence). Trimming took off 4 bases at V and 10 bases at J, with 16 bases between the two ends. DNA for the CDR3: TGTGCCAGCAGCCTCTCCGAGGGTTGGAGAGCTTTCTTT. Translated: CASSLSEGWRAFF.

The rearrangement uses TRBV5-4 and TRBJ2-5, with TRBD2 matching 15 bases. The CDR3 has 18 amino acids. J was trimmed by 1 base and V by 4 bases; bases with no gene match: 8. CDR1 and CDR2 from the germline V gene are SGHNT and YYREEE (reference sequence). Here the CDR3 reads CASSPESGLAGGQETQYF. The CDR3 nucleotides read TGTGCCAGCAGCCCGGAATCGGGACTAGCGGGGGGCCAAGAGACCCAGTACTTC. Full variable domain (rest looked up from reference TRBV5-4 and TRBJ2-5): ETGVTQSPTHLIKTRGQQVTLRCSSQSGHNTVSWYQQALGQGPQFIFQYYREEENGRGNFPPRFSGLQFPNYSSELNVNALELDDSALYLCASSPESGLAGGQETQYFGPGTRLLVL.

This clone has just one count. V and J are TRBV18 and TRBJ1-5, with D maybe TRBD1 (6 bases). The germline V gene encodes CDR1 KGHSH and CDR2 LQKENI. Trimming shortened V by 6 bases and J by 0 bases, and 18 bases separated the two germline ends. The CDR3 sequence is 17 residues long. The CDR3 sequence: CASSRDRTDYSNQPQHF. The CDR3 bases are TGTGCCAGCTCCCGAGACAGGACCGACTATAGCAATCAGCCCCAGCATTTT.

The chain employs TRBV6-5 and TRBJ1-5; the match to TRBD1 covers 10 bases. From germline, CDR1 is MNHEY and CDR2 SVGAGI. There are 15 residues in the CDR3. The trim removed 6 bases at V and 1 base at J, leaving 3 bases unmatched. CDR3 DNA: TGTGCCAGCAGCCGGGACAGGGGAAGCAATCAGCCCCAGCATTTT. Protein sequence: CASSRDRGSNQPQHF.

The chain carries TRBV5-1 and TRBJ2-5; 11 bases agree with TRBD2. CDR3 length: 15 residues. Trimming took 3 bases from V and 6 from J; bases not matched to a gene: 7. Germline CDR1 reads SGHRS; CDR2 reads YFSETQ. The CDR3 nucleotides read TGCGCCAGCAGCTCCCGTACTAGCGGGGGAAAGACCCAGTACTTC. Translated: CASSSRTSGGKTQYF.

This sequence joins TRBV2 and TRBJ2-7; TRBD1 agrees at 8 bases. CDR1 SNHLY and CDR2 FYNNEI come from the germline V gene. There are 13 residues in the CDR3. The V segment lost 8 bases and the J segment 6 bases; nucleotides outside the gene matches: 9. The CDR3 protein is CASGSDRVSEQYF. CDR3 coding DNA: TGTGCCAGCGGGTCGGACAGGGTGAGCGAGCAGTACTTC.

This chain joins TRBV6-7 and TRBJ1-4, with a weak D call TRBD1 (5 bases). TRBV6-7 is designated an ORF whose function remains uncertain. CDR3 length: 15 amino acids. V lost 0 bases to trimming and J lost 8 bases, with 13 bases between them. The CDR3 coding sequence is TGTGCCAGCAGTTACTCAGGGAGGGGTGAGGAAAAACTGTTTTTT. Its protein is CASSYSGRGEEKLFF.

The chain links TRBV19 to TRBJ1-1; unclear D gene. The length of the CDR3 is 13 residues. CDR1 is LNHDA, CDR2 SQIVND, per germline (reference sequence). V was clipped by 7 bases and J by 3 bases, with 12 bases between them. DNA of the CDR3: TGTGCCAGTAACATGAGACGGGACACTGAAGCTTTCTTT. This codes for CASNMRRDTEAFF. Based on the CDR3 plus reference TRBV19 and TRBJ1-1, the full variable domain is DGGITQSPKYLFRKEGQNVTLSCEQNLNHDAMYWYRQDPGQGLRLIYYSQIVNDFQKGDIAEGYSVSREKKESFPLTVTSAQKNPTAFYLCASNMRRDTEAFFGQGTRLTVV.

The chain joins TRBV5-1 to TRBJ2-7, with TRBD2 matching 15 bases. Unmatched junction bases numbered 5, after V lost 4 bases and J lost 0 bases. The CDR3 contains 17 residues. Per germline, CDR1 SGHRS and CDR2 YFSETQ. The CDR3 region is CASSQGTSGGSSYEQYF. As DNA, the CDR3 is TGCGCCAGCAGCCAAGGGACTAGCGGGGGGTCCTCCTACGAGCAGTACTTC.

V gene TRBV5-4 combines with J gene TRBJ2-7, with D unresolved. With 0 bases removed from V and 0 bases from J, the gap between germline ends came to 10 bases. Germline V gives CDR1 SGHNT, CDR2 YYREEE (reference sequence). CDR3 size: 15 residues. The CDR3: CASSLGQAYSYEQYF. The CDR3 nucleotides are TGTGCCAGCAGCTTGGGGCAGGCTTACTCCTACGAGCAGTACTTC.

This clone showed up just once. The chain joins TRBV7-2 to TRBJ2-2, with a weak D call TRBD1 (6 bases). Germline-derived CDR1 and CDR2 are SGHTA and FQGNSA. The CDR3 covers 15 residues. Trimming cost V 4 bases and J 0 bases, with 9 bases left between them. The CDR3 spells CASSSGQTNTGELFF. CDR3 sequence (DNA): TGTGCCAGCAGCTCGGGACAAACGAACACCGGGGAGCTGTTTTTT.

This clone was seen more than once but under ten times. The V call is TRBV7-9, the J call TRBJ2-1; 12 bases map to TRBD2. The length of the CDR3 is 16 residues. CDR1 and CDR2 (germline): SEHNR, FQNEAQ (reference sequence). V was clipped by 1 base and J by 8 bases; unmatched bases: 6. The CDR3: CASSLGLAGGLHEQFF. For the CDR3, the DNA is TGTGCCAGCAGCTTAGGGCTAGCGGGGGGGCTCCATGAGCAGTTCTTC.

This rearrangement joins TRBV7-3 to TRBJ1-2; 9 positions match TRBD1. V shed 5 bases, J shed 6 bases, and the junction held 4 bases outside the gene matches. This CDR3 has 13 amino acids. Germline V gene lookup returns CDR1 SGHTA and CDR2 FQGTGA. In DNA, the CDR3 is TGTGCCAGCAGCAACACAGGGGGCGATGGCTACACCTTC. Translation: CASSNTGGDGYTF. Using reference TRBV7-3 and TRBJ1-2 for the parts outside the CDR3, the full variable domain is GAGVSQTPSNKVTEKGKYVELRCDPISGHTALYWYRQSLGQGPEFLIYFQGTGAADDSGLPNDRFFAVRPEGSVSTLKIQRTERGDSAVYLCASSNTGGDGYTFGSGTRLTVV.

The chain recombines TRBV11-3 with TRBJ1-1, with 7 bases matching TRBD1. The CDR3 has 16 amino acids. Per germline, CDR1 SGHNT and CDR2 YENEEA. V shed 5 bases, J shed 7 bases, and the junction held 16 bases outside the gene matches. As DNA, the CDR3 is TGTGCCAGCAGCCACAGGGGCAGGTTTGAGAGGGGTGAAGCTTTCTTT. It specifies CASSHRGRFERGEAFF.

V gene TRBV7-9 combines with J gene TRBJ1-1; a weak D match, TRBD1 (5 bases). The CDR3 extends over 13 amino acids. V was clipped by 7 bases and J by 1 base, with 10 bases between them. CDR1 and CDR2 (germline): SEHNR, FQNEAQ (reference sequence). The DNA of the CDR3 is TGTGCCAGCAAACCACAGGCGAACACTGAAGCTTTCTTT. Translation gives CASKPQANTEAFF.

This clone was picked up a small number of times. The rearrangement links TRBV30 to TRBJ1-3, with D possibly matching TRBD1 (5 bases). V shed 4 bases and J shed 2 bases, with 12 bases lying between them. CDR1 GTSNPN and CDR2 SVGIG come from the germline V gene (reference sequence). The CDR3 totals 14 residues. CDR3 bases: TGTGCCTGGAACCGCGGGGCTACTGGAAACACCATATATTTT. This sequence encodes CAWNRGATGNTIYF. Supplemented by reference TRBV30 and TRBJ1-3, the full variable domain reads SQTIHQWPATLVQPVGSPLSLECTVEGTSNPNLYWYRQAAGRGLQLLFYSVGIGQISSEVPQNLSASRPQDRQFILSSKKLLLSDSGFYLCAWNRGATGNTIYFGEGSWLTVV.

This chain connects TRBV5-8 to TRBJ2-5, with D possibly TRBD2 on 7 matching bases. V lost 1 base and J 5 bases, leaving 18 bases between the germline ends. The CDR3 runs 16 residues. Germline V gives CDR1 SGHTS, CDR2 YDEGEE. This CDR3 reads CASSLWPTGGGETQYF. The CDR3 DNA reads as TGTGCCAGCAGCTTGTGGCCTACGGGGGGCGGTGAGACCCAGTACTTC.

The rearrangement uses TRBV2 and TRBJ2-3; 11 bases fit TRBD2. Germline CDR1 is SNHLY and CDR2 is FYNNEI. V lost 5 bases, J lost 5 bases, and 6 bases stayed unmatched. The CDR3 extends over 15 amino acids. CDR3 amino acids: CASSLAGGPVDTQYF. For the CDR3, the DNA is TGTGCCAGCAGTTTAGCGGGGGGGCCTGTAGATACGCAGTATTTT.

V is TRBV19 and J is TRBJ2-3, with 10 nucleotides matching TRBD2. Germline CDR1 LNHDA, CDR2 SQIVND (reference sequence). The CDR3 extends over 14 amino acids. Losses at the gene ends were 3 bases for V and 4 bases for J; bases not matched to a gene: 1. DNA for the CDR3: TGTGCCAGTAGTATCAGCGGGGGGGCAGATACGCAGTATTTT. Translated, it gives CASSISGGADTQYF.

V gene TRBV5-4 combines with J gene TRBJ2-7, with TRBD2 identical over 7 bases. CDR3 size: 15 residues. The V segment lost 3 bases and the J segment 2 bases; nucleotides outside the gene matches: 8. CDR1 SGHNT and CDR2 YYREEE come from the germline V gene (reference sequence). The CDR3 sequence is CASSSDAGEPYEQYF. The CDR3 DNA reads as TGTGCCAGCAGCTCGGATGCGGGGGAGCCCTACGAGCAGTACTTC.

This sequence joins TRBV15 and TRBJ2-2, with a possible D match to TRBD2 (5 bases). The V and J ends lost 0 bases and 6 bases respectively, with 8 bases between them. CDR1 is LNHNV, CDR2 YYDKDF, per germline (reference sequence). CDR3 length: 14 residues. CDR3 nucleotide sequence: TGTGCCACCAGCAGAGATGCGCGGGCCGGGGAGCTGTTTTTT. Encoded protein: CATSRDARAGELFF.

This clone was counted only a few times. The chain recombines TRBV4-3 with TRBJ2-3, with a possible D match to TRBD2 (7 bases). The CDR3 has 18 amino acids. Germline CDR1 reads LGHNA; CDR2 reads YSLEER. V lost 4 bases and J lost 0, with 20 bases in between. CDR3 amino acids: CASSPELNGGPSTDTQYF. CDR3 nucleotide sequence: TGCGCCAGCAGCCCCGAACTAAACGGGGGGCCGAGCACAGATACGCAGTATTTT.

This clone appeared once. V is TRBV5-1 and J is TRBJ2-3; TRBD1 aligns across 8 bases. The CDR3 has 17 residues. With 0 bases clipped from V and 2 bases from J, the junction kept 8 bases outside the gene matches. Germline CDR1 reads SGHRS; CDR2 reads YFSETQ. The CDR3 protein is CASSLDSDRALTDTQYF. DNA for the CDR3: TGCGCCAGCAGCTTGGATTCGGACAGGGCTCTCACAGATACGCAGTATTTT.